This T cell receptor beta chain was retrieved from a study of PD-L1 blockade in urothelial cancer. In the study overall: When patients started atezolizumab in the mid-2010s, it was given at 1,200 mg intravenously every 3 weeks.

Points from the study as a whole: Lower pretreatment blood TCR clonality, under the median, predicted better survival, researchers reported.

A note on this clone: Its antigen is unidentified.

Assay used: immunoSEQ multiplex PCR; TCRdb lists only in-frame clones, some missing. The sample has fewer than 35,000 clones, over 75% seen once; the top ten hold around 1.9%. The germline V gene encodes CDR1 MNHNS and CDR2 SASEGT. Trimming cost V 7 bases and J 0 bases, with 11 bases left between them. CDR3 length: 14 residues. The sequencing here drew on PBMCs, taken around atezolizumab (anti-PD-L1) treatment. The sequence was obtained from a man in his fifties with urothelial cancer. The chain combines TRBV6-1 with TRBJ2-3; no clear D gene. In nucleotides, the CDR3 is TGTGCCAGCACCTTGTTGAGGAGCACAGATACGCAGTATTTT. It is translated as CASTLLRSTDTQYF.